The clone carrying this TCR beta chain has just a few counts. Its antigen is unidentified. This sample stems from a study of T cell responses to AZD1222 COVID-19 vaccine. Study results and caveats: Females made up more of the donors, who were largely white British, and clonal diversity may have come out too low. Receipt of two AZD1222 doses was followed by a rise in Spike-specific TCR breadth and depth.

The CDR3 has 16 residues. The germline CDR1 and CDR2 sequences are KGHDR and SFDVKD. The trim removed 4 bases at V and 4 bases at J, leaving 5 bases unmatched. Produced via immunoSEQ multiplex PCR; TCRdb's table is partial and in-frame only. This table has some 150,000 clones, around 92% appearing once. The sequencing used peripheral blood, collected on day 0 of MenACWY control vaccination. This receptor was identified in an adult in good health. The chain joins TRBV24-1 to TRBJ2-2; the match to TRBD2 covers 10 bases. As DNA, the CDR3 is TGTGCCACCAGTGACCCTAGCGGGAGCACCACCGGGGAGCTGTTTTTT. Translated, it gives CATSDPSGSTTGELFF.